These 15 T cell receptor beta chains were all obtained from the same sample, sequenced in a study of T cell changes during pregnancy in multiple sclerosis. TCRdb's copy holds only in-frame clones and misses some; the assay was immunoSEQ multiplex PCR. The table records roughly 35,000 clones, 85% to 95% of them present only once. Specimen: PBMCs (not recorded whether the cells were cultured). Receptors originate from a female donor with multiple sclerosis, enrolled in a pregnancy study.

This chain joins TRBV7-7 and TRBJ2-3, with D maybe TRBD2 (5 bases). Per the germline V gene, CDR1 is SSHAT and CDR2 is FNYEAQ (reference sequence). The CDR3 length is 14 residues. V was clipped by 5 bases and J by 4 bases, with 13 bases between them. The CDR3 DNA reads TGTGCCAGCAGCCGGACTCTTGAATCAGATACGCAGTATTTT. Translation: CASSRTLESDTQYF.

This clone was detected only once. J is TRBJ2-3 and V is TRBV2; D gene ambiguous. The CDR3 is made up of 12 amino acids. Germline V lookup: CDR1 SNHLY, CDR2 FYNNEI. Trimming shortened V by 1 base and J by 10 bases, and 9 bases separated the two germline ends. CDR3 DNA sequence: TGTGCCAGCAGTGAAGGATTAGGCGCGCAGTATTTT. Protein product: CASSEGLGAQYF.

This clone was seen only once. The V gene is TRBV5-1, the J gene TRBJ2-7, with 8 bases lining up with TRBD1. Germline loops: CDR1 SGHRS, CDR2 YFSETQ. V trimming: 0 bases; J trimming: 3 bases; junction bases outside the gene matches: 5. The CDR3 runs to 15 residues. The CDR3 loop is CASSLGGTGNYEQYF. CDR3 DNA: TGCGCCAGCAGCTTGGGAGGGACAGGCAACTACGAGCAGTACTTC.

In DNA form, the CDR3 reads TGTGCCAGCAGCGACCTACGGGCCACCCCGGAGGAGCAGTACTTC. Translation gives CASSDLRATPEEQYF. The chain has TRBV7-9 and TRBJ2-7; D not resolved. Germline loops: CDR1 SEHNR, CDR2 FQNEAQ (reference sequence). Deletions cut 5 bases from V and 7 bases from J, with 21 bases between. The CDR3 has 15 residues.

V gene TRBV6-6 combines with J gene TRBJ2-7; D is tentatively TRBD1 or TRBD2 (5 bases each). The ends were cut back, 4 bases at V and 5 bases at J, with 12 bases in the middle. Germline-derived CDR1 and CDR2 are MNHNY and SVGAGI (reference sequence). The CDR3 runs to 13 residues. CDR3 nucleotides: TGTGCCAGCAGTTCTGGGGGTCTCGACGAGCAGTACTTC. This encodes CASSSGGLDEQYF.

The chain combines TRBV7-9 with TRBJ1-5; D remains ambiguous. The germline CDR1 and CDR2 sequences are SEHNR and FQNEAQ (reference sequence). This CDR3 is built from 14 residues. Trimming shortened V by 5 bases and J by 3 bases, and 11 bases separated the two germline ends. Here the CDR3 reads CASSLDGFNQPQHF. CDR3 DNA sequence: TGTGCCAGCAGCCTTGACGGGTTCAATCAGCCCCAGCATTTT.

The rearrangement links TRBV30 to TRBJ2-1, with 7 bases matching TRBD2. The CDR3 extends over 13 amino acids. V shed 0 bases, J shed 5 bases, and the junction held 1 base outside the gene matches. CDR1 is GTSNPN and CDR2 is SVGIG in the germline V gene (reference sequence). Written as DNA, the CDR3 is TGTGCCTGGAGTGTCCTAGCGGACAATGAGCAGTTCTTC. This sequence encodes CAWSVLADNEQFF.

The V and J genes are TRBV2 and TRBJ2-3, with a weak D call TRBD1 (5 bases). Trimming removed 2 bases from V and 2 bases from J, with 11 bases in between. Germline lookup yields CDR1 SNHLY and CDR2 FYNNEI. The CDR3 length is 15 residues. CDR3 protein: CASSEWGRNTDTQYF. The CDR3 nucleotides are TGTGCCAGCAGTGAATGGGGCAGAAACACAGATACGCAGTATTTT.

CDR3 sequence: CASSSTGTSVNEQFF. The CDR3 region has the DNA TGCGCCAGCAGCTCGACCGGGACTAGCGTGAATGAGCAGTTCTTC. The chain combines TRBV5-1 with TRBJ2-1; 10 nucleotides match TRBD2. The length of the CDR3 is 15 residues. Germline CDR1 and CDR2: SGHRS and YFSETQ. V lost 3 bases to trimming and J lost 7 bases; unmatched junction nucleotides: 7.

The chain is built from TRBV9 and TRBJ1-4; D call uncertain. Trimming stripped 0 bases from V and 6 bases from J, with 6 bases between. Germline-derived CDR1 and CDR2 are SGDLS and YYNGEE. The CDR3 is 13 residues long. In DNA form, the CDR3 reads TGTGCCAGCAGCGTAGGTCGGGATGAAAAACTGTTTTTT. The encoded protein is CASSVGRDEKLFF.

V gene TRBV27 combines with J gene TRBJ2-7; 7 bases fit TRBD1. V shed 5 bases and J 4 bases; nucleotides not matched to a gene: 17. Germline CDR1 is MNHEY and CDR2 is SMNVEV (reference sequence). CDR3 length: 17 residues. The CDR3 spells CASSPTPATGIWYEQYF. The CDR3 DNA reads TGTGCCAGCAGTCCAACCCCGGCGACAGGGATATGGTACGAGCAGTACTTC.

V gene TRBV5-1 combines with J gene TRBJ2-1, with D possibly being TRBD2 (5 bases). The CDR3 has 15 amino acids. Trimming took off 1 base at V and 5 bases at J, with 13 bases between the two ends. Germline V gene lookup returns CDR1 SGHRS and CDR2 YFSETQ. This CDR3 is CASSLPRLFNNEQFF. CDR3 nucleotides: TGCGCCAGCAGCTTGCCGCGACTATTTAACAATGAGCAGTTCTTC.

The sample holds one count of this clone. The chain links TRBV28 to TRBJ1-1; 12 bases map to TRBD1. CDR3 length: 15 residues. With 4 bases clipped from V and 6 bases from J, the junction kept 6 bases outside the gene matches. Looked up from germline, CDR1 is MDHEN and CDR2 is SYDVKM. In nucleotides, the CDR3 is TGTGCCAGCAGTTCACCGGGACAGGGGGCCCCTGAAGCTTTCTTT. This sequence encodes CASSSPGQGAPEAFF.

This rearrangement joins TRBV19 to TRBJ2-6; D is possibly TRBD1 (5 bases). CDR1 is LNHDA and CDR2 is SQIVND in the germline V gene (reference sequence). There are 15 residues in the CDR3. The V end lost 4 bases, the J end lost 2 bases, and 9 bases lay between the germline ends. CDR3 sequence: CASSKTGAGANVLTF. The CDR3 coding sequence is TGTGCCAGTAGTAAAACAGGAGCTGGGGCCAACGTCCTGACTTTC.

This clone occurred once. This sequence joins TRBV7-2 and TRBJ2-1; 8 nucleotides agree with TRBD2. With 3 bases clipped from V and 6 bases from J, the junction kept 4 bases outside the gene matches. CDR3 length: 14 amino acids. Germline-derived CDR1 and CDR2 are SGHTA and FQGNSA. CDR3 nucleotides: TGTGCCAGCAGCTTGCGGACTAGCCCCAATGAGCAGTTCTTC. It encodes CASSLRTSPNEQFF.